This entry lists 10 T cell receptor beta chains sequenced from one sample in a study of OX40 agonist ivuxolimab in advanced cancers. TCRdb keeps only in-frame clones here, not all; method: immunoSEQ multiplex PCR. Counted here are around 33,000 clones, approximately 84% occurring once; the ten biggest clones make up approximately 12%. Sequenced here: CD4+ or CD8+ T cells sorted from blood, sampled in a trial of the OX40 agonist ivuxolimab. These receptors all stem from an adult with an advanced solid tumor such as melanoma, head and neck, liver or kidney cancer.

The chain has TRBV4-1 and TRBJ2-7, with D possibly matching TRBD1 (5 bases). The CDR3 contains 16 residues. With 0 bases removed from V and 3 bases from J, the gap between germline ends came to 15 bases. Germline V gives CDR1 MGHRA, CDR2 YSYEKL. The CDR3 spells CASSQDDDRGFYEQYF. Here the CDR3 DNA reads TGCGCCAGCAGCCAAGACGATGATAGGGGATTCTACGAGCAGTACTTC.

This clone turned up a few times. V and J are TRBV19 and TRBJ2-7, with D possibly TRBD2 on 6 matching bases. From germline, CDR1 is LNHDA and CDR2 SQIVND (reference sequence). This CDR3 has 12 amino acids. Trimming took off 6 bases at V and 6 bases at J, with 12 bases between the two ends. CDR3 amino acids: CASRGGAAEQYF. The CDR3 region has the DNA TGTGCCAGTAGGGGGGGAGCCGCCGAGCAGTACTTC.

CDR3 in amino acids: CAIRMDRNTEAFF. CDR3 bases: TGTGCCATCAGGATGGACAGGAACACTGAAGCTTTCTTT. The V gene is TRBV10-3, the J gene TRBJ1-1; D perhaps matches TRBD1 (6 bases). The germline V gene encodes CDR1 ENHRY and CDR2 SYGVKD. The CDR3 length is 13 residues. Trimming took off 6 bases at V and 1 base at J, with 9 bases between the two ends.

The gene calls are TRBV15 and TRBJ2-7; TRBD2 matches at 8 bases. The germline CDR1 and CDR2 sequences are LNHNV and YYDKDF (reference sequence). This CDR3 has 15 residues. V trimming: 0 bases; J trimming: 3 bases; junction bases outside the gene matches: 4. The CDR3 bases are TGTGCCACCAGCAGAGATTCGAGCGGGAGCTACGAGCAGTACTTC. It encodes CATSRDSSGSYEQYF.

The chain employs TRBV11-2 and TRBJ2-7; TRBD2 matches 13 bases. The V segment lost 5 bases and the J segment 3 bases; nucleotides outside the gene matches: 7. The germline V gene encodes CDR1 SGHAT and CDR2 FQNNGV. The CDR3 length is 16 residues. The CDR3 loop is CASSHQGLAGLYEQYF. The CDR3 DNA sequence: TGTGCCAGCAGCCATCAGGGACTAGCGGGACTCTACGAGCAGTACTTC.

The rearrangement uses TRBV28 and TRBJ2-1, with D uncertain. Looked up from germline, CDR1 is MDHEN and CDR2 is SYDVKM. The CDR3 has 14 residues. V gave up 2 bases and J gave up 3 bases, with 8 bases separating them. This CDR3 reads CASSLRMNYNEQFF. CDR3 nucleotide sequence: TGTGCCAGCAGTTTACGGATGAACTACAATGAGCAGTTCTTC.

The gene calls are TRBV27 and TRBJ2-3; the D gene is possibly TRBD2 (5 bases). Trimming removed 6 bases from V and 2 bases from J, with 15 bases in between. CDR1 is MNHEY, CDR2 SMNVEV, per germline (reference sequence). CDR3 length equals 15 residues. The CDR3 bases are TGTGCCAGCAGCCTAATACGGGGATTCACAGATACGCAGTATTTT. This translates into CASSLIRGFTDTQYF.

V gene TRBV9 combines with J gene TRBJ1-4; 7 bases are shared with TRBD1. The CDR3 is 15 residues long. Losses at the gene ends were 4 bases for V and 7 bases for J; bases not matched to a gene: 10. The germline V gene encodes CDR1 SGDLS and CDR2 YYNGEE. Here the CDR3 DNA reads TGTGCCAGCAGCCCCTGGGGGGACAGCGGTGAAAAACTGTTTTTT. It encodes CASSPWGDSGEKLFF.

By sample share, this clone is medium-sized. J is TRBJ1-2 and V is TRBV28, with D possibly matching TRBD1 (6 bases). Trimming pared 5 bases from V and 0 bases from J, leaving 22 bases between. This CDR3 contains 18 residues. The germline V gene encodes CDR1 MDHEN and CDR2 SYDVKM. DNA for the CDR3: TGTGCCAGCAGTGTCGGGGGCCCGGGGGGGCCTACTAACTATGGCTACACCTTC. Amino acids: CASSVGGPGGPTNYGYTF.

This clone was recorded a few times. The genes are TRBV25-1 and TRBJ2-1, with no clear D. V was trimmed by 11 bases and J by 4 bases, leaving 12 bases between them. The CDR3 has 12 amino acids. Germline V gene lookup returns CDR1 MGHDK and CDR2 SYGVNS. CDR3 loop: CAVGYRYNEQFF. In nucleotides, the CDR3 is TGTGCCGTCGGATACCGATACAATGAGCAGTTCTTC.